The T cell receptor (beta chain) under discussion was sequenced for a study of shared clonotypes between healthy human individuals. Findings and caveats of the study: Having only a few donors restricted how much genetic and exposure-history diversity was captured. A handful of donors shared 5% to 5.5% of their naive CD4 clonotypes.

Data came from immunoSEQ multiplex PCR; TCRdb stores just in-frame clones and leaves some out. The data hold a few million clones, with over 85% observed a single time. On this clone: Its antigen is still unknown.

CD4+ cells underwent separation, giving CD45RA+ naive and CD45RA-negative memory subsets. Sequencing input: naive CD4+ T cells sorted from blood. The subset is: CD45RA+ positively selected. The receptor's source is a man between 18 and 29 years old in good health.

In DNA, the CDR3 is TGTGCCAGTGCCCCGGACCGCGACTATGGCTACACCTTC. Translated: CASAPDRDYGYTF. V is TRBV19 and J is TRBJ1-2; no clear D gene. Germline-derived CDR1 and CDR2 are LNHDA and SQIVND (reference sequence). The V and J ends lost 8 bases and 3 bases respectively, with 13 bases between them. This CDR3 region has 13 residues.